The subject of this entry is one TCR beta chain. CDR1 and CDR2 from the germline V gene are KGHSY and FQNENV. With 4 bases removed from V and 1 base from J, the gap between germline ends came to 10 bases. The CDR3 consists of 14 residues. The table came from immunoSEQ multiplex PCR; TCRdb's copy has only in-frame clones and leaves some out. The profile covers tens of thousands of clones, with about 90% appearing a single time and 6% to 9.5% taken by the ten largest. Time point in this sample: peripheral blood 6 weeks after treatment start. Locally advanced or metastatic urothelial carcinoma was present in patients. Patients each gave 1 to 8 samples, pretreatment and on-treatment. This sample is part of a study of PD-L1 blockade in urothelial cancer. Study information: The study recovered a median of roughly 140,000 T cells per blood sample.

Sequences were derived from PBMCs, sampled around atezolizumab (anti-PD-L1) treatment. V and J are TRBV16 and TRBJ1-1, with D unresolved. The TCR sequence derives from an older man with urothelial cancer. The CDR3 loop is CASSPLPQNTEAFF. CDR3 coding DNA: TGTGCCAGCAGCCCCCTTCCACAGAACACTGAAGCTTTCTTT.